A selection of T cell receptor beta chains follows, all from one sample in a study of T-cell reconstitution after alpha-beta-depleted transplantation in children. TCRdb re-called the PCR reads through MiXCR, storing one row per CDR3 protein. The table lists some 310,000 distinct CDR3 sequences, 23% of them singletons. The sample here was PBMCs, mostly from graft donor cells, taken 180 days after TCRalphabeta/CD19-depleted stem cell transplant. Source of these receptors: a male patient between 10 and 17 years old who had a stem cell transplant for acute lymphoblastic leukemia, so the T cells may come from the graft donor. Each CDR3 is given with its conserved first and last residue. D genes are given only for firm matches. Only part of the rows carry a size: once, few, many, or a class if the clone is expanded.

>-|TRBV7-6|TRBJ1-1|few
TGTGCCAGCAGCCTGACAGAAGTATACACTGAAGCTTTCTTT
CASSLTEVYTEAFF
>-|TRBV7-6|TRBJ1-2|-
TGTGCCAGCAGCTTACTACCACAGATCACCAGCCCCAACTATGGCTACACCTTC
CASSLLPQITSPNYGYTF
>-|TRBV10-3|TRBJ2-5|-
TGTGCCATCAGTGAGTCGAAATTCGGCAGGCCGCTGGGCCCACCAGAGACCCAGTACTTC
CAISESKFGRPLGPPETQYF
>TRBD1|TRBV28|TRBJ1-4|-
TGTGCCAGCAGGGATACCGGGACAGGGCCGGGAAAACTGTTTTTT
CASRDTGTGPGKLFF
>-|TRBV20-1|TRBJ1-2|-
TGCAGTGCTAGTCACCCAGGGAGATATGGCTACACCTTC
CSASHPGRYGYTF
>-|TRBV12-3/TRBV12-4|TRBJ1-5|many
TGTGCCAGCAGTTTAAGGGGAGAGGTTTATAGCAATCAGCCCCAGCATTTT
CASSLRGEVYSNQPQHF
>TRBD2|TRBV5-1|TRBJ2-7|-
TGCGCCAGCAGCGCGGGGGTGCCCCCCTACGAGCAGTACTTC
CASSAGVPPYEQYF
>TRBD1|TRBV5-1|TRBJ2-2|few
TGCGCCAGCAGCCCCCTGGGGACAGCAAACACCGGGGAGCTGTTTTTT
CASSPLGTANTGELFF
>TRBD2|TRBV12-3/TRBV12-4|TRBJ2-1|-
TGTGCCAGCAGTTTAAACCCCCTTCTTACTAGCGGGAGGGCCCTCGAGCAGTTCTTC
CASSLNPLLTSGRALEQFF
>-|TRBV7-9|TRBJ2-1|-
TGTGCCAGCAGCTTAAGGGAAGGAATAGTACGTAATGAGCAGTTCTTC
CASSLREGIVRNEQFF
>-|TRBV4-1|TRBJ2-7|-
TGCGCCAGCAGCCACAATCCAGGGGAGGACGAGCAGTACTTC
CASSHNPGEDEQYF
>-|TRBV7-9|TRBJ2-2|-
TGTGCCAGCAGCTCAACAGGGCGGGTTAAGGACACCGGGGAGCTGTTTTTT
CASSSTGRVKDTGELFF
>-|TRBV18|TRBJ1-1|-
TGTGCCAGCTCGTATCTAGGCGTCTATAACTCGAACACTGAAGCTTTCTTT
CASSYLGVYNSNTEAFF
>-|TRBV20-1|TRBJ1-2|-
TGCAGTGCTAGTGCCGGGGGACCAACTAACTATGGCTACACCTTC
CSASAGGPTNYGYTF
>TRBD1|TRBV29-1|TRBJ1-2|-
TGCAGCGTCAAGACAGGGGATGGCTACACCTTC
CSVKTGDGYTF
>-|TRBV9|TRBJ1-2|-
TGTGCCAGCAGCAGCTCCGGGACACTCTATGGCTACACCTTC
CASSSSGTLYGYTF
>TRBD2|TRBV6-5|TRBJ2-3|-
TGTGCCAGCAGTTGGGGCGGGAGTATCGATACGCAGTATTTT
CASSWGGSIDTQYF
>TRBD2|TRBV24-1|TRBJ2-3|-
TGTGCCACCAGTGATTTCGGGGGGAGAGATACGCAGTATTTT
CATSDFGGRDTQYF
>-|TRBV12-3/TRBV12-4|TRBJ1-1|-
TGTGCCAGCAGGCCGTCGGCGAACACTGAAGCTTTCTTT
CASRPSANTEAFF
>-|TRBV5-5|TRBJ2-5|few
TGTGCCAGCAGCTCCCTCGGGTCCGGGACCCATGGAGGAGAGACCCAGTACTTC
CASSSLGSGTHGGETQYF
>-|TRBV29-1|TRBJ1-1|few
TGCAGCGTTGAAGGCGGACAGAACACTGAAGCTTTCTTT
CSVEGGQNTEAFF
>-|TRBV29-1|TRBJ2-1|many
TGCAGCGTTGAGAGCGGAAACTACAATGAGCAGTTCTTC
CSVESGNYNEQFF
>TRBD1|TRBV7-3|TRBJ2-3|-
TGTGCCAGCAGCTTCGGGACAGGGGACACAGATACGCAGTATTTT
CASSFGTGDTDTQYF
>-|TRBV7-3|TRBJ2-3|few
TGTGCCAGCAGCCCGTCCCCATTCGACGGGGATACGCAGTATTTT
CASSPSPFDGDTQYF
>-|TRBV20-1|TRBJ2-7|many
TGCAGTGCTAGAGATTGGAACAGTTTCACCTACGAGCAGTACTTC
CSARDWNSFTYEQYF
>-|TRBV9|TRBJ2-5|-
TGTGCCAGCAGCGCTGGGATCTTGAGTGGGGAGACCCAGTACTTC
CASSAGILSGETQYF
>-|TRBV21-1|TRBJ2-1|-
TGTGCCAGCAGCAACCGGGCTCCAATGGGGTACAATGAGCAGTTCTTC
CASSNRAPMGYNEQFF
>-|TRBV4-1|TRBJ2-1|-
TGCGCCAGCAGGCCCGGGGCTAGGTTCATGGGTGAGCAGTTCTTC
CASRPGARFMGEQFF
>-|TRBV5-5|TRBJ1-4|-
TGTGCCAGCAGCTTGGGGGGTGGAGAAAAACTGTTTTTT
CASSLGGGEKLFF
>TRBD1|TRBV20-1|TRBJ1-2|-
TGCAGTGCCTGGACAGGGGACTATGGCTACACCTTC
CSAWTGDYGYTF
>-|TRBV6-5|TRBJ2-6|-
TGTGCCAGCAGTTACTCATCGGATAACTCTGGGGCCAACGTCCTGACTTTC
CASSYSSDNSGANVLTF
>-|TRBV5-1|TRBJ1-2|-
TGCGCCAGCAGCTTGATTAAAGAAGGGATCTACACCTTC
CASSLIKEGIYTF
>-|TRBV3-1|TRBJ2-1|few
TGTGCCAGCAGCCAACCCTTGGGCAGCTACAATGAGCAGTTCTTC
CASSQPLGSYNEQFF
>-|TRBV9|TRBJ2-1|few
TGTGCCAGCAGCGTAGAGACTGGGTGGATCAATGAGCAGTTCTTC
CASSVETGWINEQFF
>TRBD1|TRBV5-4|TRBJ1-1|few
TGTGCCAGCAGCACCTACAGGGGGCAGGGCACTGAAGCTTTCTTT
CASSTYRGQGTEAFF